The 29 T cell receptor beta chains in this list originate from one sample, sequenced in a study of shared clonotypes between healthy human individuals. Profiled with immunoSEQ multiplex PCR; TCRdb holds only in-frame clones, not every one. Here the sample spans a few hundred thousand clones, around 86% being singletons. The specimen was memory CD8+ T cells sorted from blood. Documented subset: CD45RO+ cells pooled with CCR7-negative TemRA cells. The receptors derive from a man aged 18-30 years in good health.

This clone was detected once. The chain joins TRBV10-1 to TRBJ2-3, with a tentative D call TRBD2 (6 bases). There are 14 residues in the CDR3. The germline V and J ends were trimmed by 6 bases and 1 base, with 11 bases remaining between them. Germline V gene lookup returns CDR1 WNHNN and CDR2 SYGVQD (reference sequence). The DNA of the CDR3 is TGCGCCAGCAGCGCCGGCGGGGGCACAGATACGCAGTATTTT. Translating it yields CASSAGGGTDTQYF.

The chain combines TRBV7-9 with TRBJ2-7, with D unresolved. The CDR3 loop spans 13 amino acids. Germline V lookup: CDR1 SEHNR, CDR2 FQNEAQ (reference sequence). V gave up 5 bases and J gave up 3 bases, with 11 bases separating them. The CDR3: CASSLGGDYEQYF. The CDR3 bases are TGTGCCAGCAGCCTAGGCGGAGACTACGAGCAGTACTTC.

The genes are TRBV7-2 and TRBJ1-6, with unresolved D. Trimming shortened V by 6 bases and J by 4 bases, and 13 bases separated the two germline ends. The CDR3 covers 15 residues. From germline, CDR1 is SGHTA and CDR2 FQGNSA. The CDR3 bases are TGTGCCAGCAGATGGTGGGCAGCTTATAATTCACCCCTCCACTTT. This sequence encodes CASRWWAAYNSPLHF. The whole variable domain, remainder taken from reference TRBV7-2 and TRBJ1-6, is GAGVSQSPSNKVTEKGKDVELRCDPISGHTALYWYRQSLGQGLEFLIYFQGNSAPDKSGLPSDRFSAERTGGSVSTLTIQRTQQEDSAVYLCASRWWAAYNSPLHFGNGTRLTVT.

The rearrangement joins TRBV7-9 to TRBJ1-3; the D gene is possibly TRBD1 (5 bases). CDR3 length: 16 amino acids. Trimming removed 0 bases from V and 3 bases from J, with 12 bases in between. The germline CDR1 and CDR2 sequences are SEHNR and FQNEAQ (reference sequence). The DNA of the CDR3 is TGTGCCAGCAGCTTAGCATCTTTGGGGCGTGGAAACACCATATATTTT. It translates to CASSLASLGRGNTIYF.

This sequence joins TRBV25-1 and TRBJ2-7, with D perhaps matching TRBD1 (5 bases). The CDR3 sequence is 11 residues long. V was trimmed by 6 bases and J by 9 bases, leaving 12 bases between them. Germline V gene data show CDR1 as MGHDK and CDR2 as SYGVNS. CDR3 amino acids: CASRDTRGQYF. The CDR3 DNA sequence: TGTGCCAGCAGGGACACTCGAGGGCAGTACTTC.

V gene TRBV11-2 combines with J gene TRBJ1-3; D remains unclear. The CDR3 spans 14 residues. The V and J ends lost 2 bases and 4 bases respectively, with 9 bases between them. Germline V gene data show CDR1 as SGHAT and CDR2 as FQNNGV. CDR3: CASSLTSVGNTIYF. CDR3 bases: TGTGCCAGCAGCTTAACCAGTGTGGGAAACACCATATATTTT.

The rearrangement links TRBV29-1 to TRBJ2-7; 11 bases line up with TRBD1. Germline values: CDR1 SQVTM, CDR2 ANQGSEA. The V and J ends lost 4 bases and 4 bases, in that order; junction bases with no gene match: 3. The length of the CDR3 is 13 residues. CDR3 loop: CSVGTGGNYEQYF. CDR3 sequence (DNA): TGCAGCGTTGGGACAGGGGGCAATTACGAGCAGTACTTC.

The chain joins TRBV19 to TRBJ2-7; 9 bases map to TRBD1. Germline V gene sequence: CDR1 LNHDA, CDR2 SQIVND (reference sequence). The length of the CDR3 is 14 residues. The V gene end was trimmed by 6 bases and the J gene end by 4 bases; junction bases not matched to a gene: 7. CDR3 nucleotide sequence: TGTGCCAGTAGAAGGGACAGGGATTCGTACGAGCAGTACTTC. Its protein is CASRRDRDSYEQYF. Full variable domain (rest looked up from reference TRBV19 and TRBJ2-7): DGGITQSPKYLFRKEGQNVTLSCEQNLNHDAMYWYRQDPGQGLRLIYYSQIVNDFQKGDIAEGYSVSREKKESFPLTVTSAQKNPTAFYLCASRRDRDSYEQYFGPGTRLTVT.

Written as DNA, the CDR3 is TGTGCCAGCAGCTTAGGAACCGTCTTTGGGAATTCACCCCTCCACTTT. Its protein is CASSLGTVFGNSPLHF. The chain carries TRBV11-2 and TRBJ1-6, with no clear D. This CDR3 has 16 amino acids. Germline loops: CDR1 SGHAT, CDR2 FQNNGV. The germline V and J ends were trimmed by 1 base and 7 bases, with 14 bases remaining between them.

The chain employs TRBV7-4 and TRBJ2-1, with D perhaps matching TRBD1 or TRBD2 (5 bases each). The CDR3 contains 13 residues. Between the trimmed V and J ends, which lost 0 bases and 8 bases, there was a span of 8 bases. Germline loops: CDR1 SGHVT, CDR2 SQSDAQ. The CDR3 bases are TGTGCCAGCAGCTTAGCCAGGGACGATGAGCAGTTCTTC. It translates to CASSLARDDEQFF.

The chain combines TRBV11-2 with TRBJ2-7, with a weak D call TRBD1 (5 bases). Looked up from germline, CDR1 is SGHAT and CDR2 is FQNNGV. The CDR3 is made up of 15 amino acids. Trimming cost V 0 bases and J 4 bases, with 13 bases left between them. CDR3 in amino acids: CASSLEAGMGYEQYF. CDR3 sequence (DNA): TGTGCCAGCAGCTTAGAGGCAGGGATGGGATACGAGCAGTACTTC. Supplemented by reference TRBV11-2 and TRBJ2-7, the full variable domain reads EAGVAQSPRYKIIEKRQSVAFWCNPISGHATLYWYQQILGQGPKLLIQFQNNGVVDDSQLPKDRFSAERLKGVDSTLKIQPAKLEDSAVYLCASSLEAGMGYEQYFGPGTRLTVT.

DNA for the CDR3: TGCGCCAGCAGCGAAGTCGGGACAGGTGGCACCGGGGAGCTGTTTTTT. Translated, it gives CASSEVGTGGTGELFF. This chain links TRBV4-1 with TRBJ2-2; TRBD1 aligns across 8 bases. Germline CDR1 reads MGHRA; CDR2 reads YSYEKL. This CDR3 has 16 residues. J lost 4 bases, V lost 5 bases, and 9 bases had no gene match.

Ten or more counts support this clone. The CDR3 loop reads CASSQGGQGEYGYTF. The CDR3 DNA reads TGCGCCAGCAGCCAAGGTGGACAGGGAGAATATGGCTACACCTTC. The V and J genes are TRBV4-1 and TRBJ1-2, with 8 bases fitting TRBD1. J was trimmed by 5 bases and V by 1 base; bases with no gene match: 6. The CDR3 contains 15 residues. Per germline, CDR1 MGHRA and CDR2 YSYEKL.

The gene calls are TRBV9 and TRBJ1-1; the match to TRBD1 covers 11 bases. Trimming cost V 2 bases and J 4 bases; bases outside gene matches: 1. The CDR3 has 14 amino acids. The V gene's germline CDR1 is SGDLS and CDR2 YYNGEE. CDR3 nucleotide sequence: TGTGCCAGCAGCGTGGGACAGGGGGGCACTGAAGCTTTCTTT. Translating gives CASSVGQGGTEAFF.

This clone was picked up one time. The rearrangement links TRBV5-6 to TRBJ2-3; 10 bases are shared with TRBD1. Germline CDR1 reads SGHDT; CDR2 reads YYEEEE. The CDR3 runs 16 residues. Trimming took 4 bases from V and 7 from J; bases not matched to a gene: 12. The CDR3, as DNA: TGTGCCAGCAGCCTTGATGTGACAGGGGGCTTGAATACGCAGTATTTT. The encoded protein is CASSLDVTGGLNTQYF.

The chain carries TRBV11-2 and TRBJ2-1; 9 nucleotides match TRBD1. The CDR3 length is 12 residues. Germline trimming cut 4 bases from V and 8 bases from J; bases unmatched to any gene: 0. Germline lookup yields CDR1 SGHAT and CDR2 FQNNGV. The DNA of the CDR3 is TGTGCCAGCAGCTACAGGGGGCATGAGCAGTTCTTC. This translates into CASSYRGHEQFF.

CDR3 sequence (DNA): TGTGCCAGCAGCTCGTTCGCAGGATACTACGAGCAGTACTTC. Translation: CASSSFAGYYEQYF. The rearrangement joins TRBV7-2 to TRBJ2-7, with unresolved D. From germline, CDR1 is SGHTA and CDR2 FQGNSA. The CDR3 totals 14 residues. The V and J ends lost 4 bases and 3 bases respectively, with 13 bases between them.

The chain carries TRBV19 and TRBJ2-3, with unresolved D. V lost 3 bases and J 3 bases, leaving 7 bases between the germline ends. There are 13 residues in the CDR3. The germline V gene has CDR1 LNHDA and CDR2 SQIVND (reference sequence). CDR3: CASSMSGTDTQYF. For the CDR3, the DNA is TGTGCCAGTAGTATGTCTGGAACAGATACGCAGTATTTT.

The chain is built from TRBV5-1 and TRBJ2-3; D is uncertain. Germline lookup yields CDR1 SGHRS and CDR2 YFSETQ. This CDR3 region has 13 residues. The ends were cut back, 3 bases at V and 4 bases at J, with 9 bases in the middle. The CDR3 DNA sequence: TGCGCCAGCAGCTGGACGACTGCAGATACGCAGTATTTT. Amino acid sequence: CASSWTTADTQYF. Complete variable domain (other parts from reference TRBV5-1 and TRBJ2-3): KAGVTQTPRYLIKTRGQQVTLSCSPISGHRSVSWYQQTPGQGLQFLFEYFSETQRNKGNFPGRFSGRQFSNSRSEMNVSTLELGDSALYLCASSWTTADTQYFGPGTRLTVL.

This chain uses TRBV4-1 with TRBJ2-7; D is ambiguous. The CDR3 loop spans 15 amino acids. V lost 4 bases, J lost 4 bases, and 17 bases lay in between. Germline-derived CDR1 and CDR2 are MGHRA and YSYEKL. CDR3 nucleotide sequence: TGCGCCAGCAGCCCTCTCGGTTGGGAAGGGTACGAGCAGTACTTC. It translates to CASSPLGWEGYEQYF.

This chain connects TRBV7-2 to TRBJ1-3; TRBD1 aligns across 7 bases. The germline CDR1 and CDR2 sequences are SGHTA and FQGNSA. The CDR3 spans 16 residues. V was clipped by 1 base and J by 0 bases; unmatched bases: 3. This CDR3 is CASSLVAGGSGNTIYF. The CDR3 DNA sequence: TGTGCCAGCAGCTTAGTAGCAGGGGGCTCTGGAAACACCATATATTTT.

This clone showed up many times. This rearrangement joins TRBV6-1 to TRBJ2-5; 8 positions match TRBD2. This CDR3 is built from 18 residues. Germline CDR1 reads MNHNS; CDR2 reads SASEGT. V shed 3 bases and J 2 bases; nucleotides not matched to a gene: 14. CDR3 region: CASSELGSLRGGQETQYF. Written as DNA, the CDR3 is TGTGCCAGCAGTGAGCTCGGGTCTCTTCGGGGGGGACAAGAGACCCAGTACTTC.

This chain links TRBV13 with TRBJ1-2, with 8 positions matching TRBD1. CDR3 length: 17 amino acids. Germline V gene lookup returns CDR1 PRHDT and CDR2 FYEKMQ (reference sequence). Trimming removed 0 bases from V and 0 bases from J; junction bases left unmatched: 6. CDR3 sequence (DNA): TGTGCCAGCAGCTTAGGTCCGGGACAGGCAACTAACTATGGCTACACCTTC. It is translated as CASSLGPGQATNYGYTF.

The CDR3 bases are TGCGCCAGCAGCTTGGGGTCAGTATACAGCTACGAGCAGTACTTC. Amino acids: CASSLGSVYSYEQYF. The chain carries TRBV5-1 and TRBJ2-7; D is ambiguous. This CDR3 has 15 residues. Trimming removed 0 bases from V and 3 bases from J, with 13 bases in between. Per germline, CDR1 SGHRS and CDR2 YFSETQ.

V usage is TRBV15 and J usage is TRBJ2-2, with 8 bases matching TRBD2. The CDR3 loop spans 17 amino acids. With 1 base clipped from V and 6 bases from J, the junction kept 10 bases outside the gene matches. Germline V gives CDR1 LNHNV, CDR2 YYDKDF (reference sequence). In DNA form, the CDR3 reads TGTGCCACCAGCAGAGGGGTTAGAGCGGGAGCAGCCGGGGAGCTGTTTTTT. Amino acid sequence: CATSRGVRAGAAGELFF. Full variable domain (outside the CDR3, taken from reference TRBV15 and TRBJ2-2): DAMVIQNPRYQVTQFGKPVTLSCSQTLNHNVMYWYQQKSSQAPKLLFHYYDKDFNNEADTPDNFQSRRPNTSFCFLDIRSPGLGDTAMYLCATSRGVRAGAAGELFFGEGSRLTVL.

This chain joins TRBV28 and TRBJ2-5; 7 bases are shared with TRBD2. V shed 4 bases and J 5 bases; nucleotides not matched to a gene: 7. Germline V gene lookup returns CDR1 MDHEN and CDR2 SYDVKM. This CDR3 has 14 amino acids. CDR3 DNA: TGTGCCAGCAGTTCACTAGCGCCGGGGGAGACCCAGTACTTC. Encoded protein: CASSSLAPGETQYF.

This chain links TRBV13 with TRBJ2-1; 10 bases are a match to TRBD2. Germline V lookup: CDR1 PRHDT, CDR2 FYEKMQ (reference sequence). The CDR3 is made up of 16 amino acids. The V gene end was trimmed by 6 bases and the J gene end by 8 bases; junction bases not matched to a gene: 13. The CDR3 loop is CASSLSGGPPWDEQFF. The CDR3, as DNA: TGTGCCAGCAGTCTTAGCGGGGGGCCCCCCTGGGATGAGCAGTTCTTC.

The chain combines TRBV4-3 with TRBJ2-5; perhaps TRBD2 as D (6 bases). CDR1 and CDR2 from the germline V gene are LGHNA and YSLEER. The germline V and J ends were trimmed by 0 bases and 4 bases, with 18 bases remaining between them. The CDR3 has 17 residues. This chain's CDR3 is CASSQDFWGDEGETQYF. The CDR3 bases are TGCGCCAGCAGCCAAGATTTTTGGGGGGATGAGGGAGAGACCCAGTACTTC.

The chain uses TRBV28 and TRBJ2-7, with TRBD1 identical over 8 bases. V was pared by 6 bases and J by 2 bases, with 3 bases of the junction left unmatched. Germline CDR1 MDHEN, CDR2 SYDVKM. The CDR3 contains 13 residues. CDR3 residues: CASSSTGAYEQYF. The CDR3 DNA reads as TGTGCCAGCAGCTCGACAGGGGCCTACGAGCAGTACTTC.